The next 21 T cell receptor beta chains were all read from a single sample in a study of cytomegalovirus exposure and HLA in healthy donors. Primers: 60 Vbeta forward and 13 Jbeta reverse. Sequenced by immunoSEQ multiplex PCR; TCRdb stores in-frame clones only, minus some. The sample lists over 200,000 clones; roughly four fifths were seen once. The sample was PBMCs. The receptor set was obtained from a woman aged 40 to 50 in good health and CMV-seronegative.

V usage is TRBV28 and J usage is TRBJ2-7; D unresolved. V lost 5 bases and J lost 4, with 15 bases in between. This CDR3 contains 14 residues. Germline V gives CDR1 MDHEN, CDR2 SYDVKM. The CDR3 region has the DNA TGTGCCAGCAGTCCGATAGCCTTAGATTACGAGCAGTACTTC. As protein: CASSPIALDYEQYF.

The gene calls are TRBV2 and TRBJ2-1; TRBD2 matches at 14 bases. Trimming took 10 bases from V and 0 from J; bases not matched to a gene: 5. Germline V gene lookup returns CDR1 SNHLY and CDR2 FYNNEI. The CDR3 totals 16 residues. In DNA, the CDR3 is TGTGCCACGACTAGCGGGGGGGATATCTCCTACAATGAGCAGTTCTTC. The encoded protein is CATTSGGDISYNEQFF.

CDR3 nucleotide sequence: TGTGCCAGCAGGCTAGCGGGGGGGAATGAGCAGTTCTTC. Translated, it gives CASRLAGGNEQFF. The chain links TRBV7-6 to TRBJ2-1; 12 nucleotides align to TRBD2. CDR3 size: 13 residues. Germline V gene lookup returns CDR1 SGHVS and CDR2 FNYEAQ. V was clipped by 6 bases and J by 7 bases; unmatched bases: 1. The variable domain in full, completed from reference TRBV7-6 and TRBJ2-1, reads GAGVSQSPRYKVTKRGQDVALRCDPISGHVSLYWYRQALGQGPEFLTYFNYEAQQDKSGLPNDRFSAERPEGSISTLTIQRTEQRDSAMYRCASRLAGGNEQFFGPGTRLTVL.

The chain carries TRBV10-1 and TRBJ2-3, with D tentatively TRBD2 (5 bases). Trimming shortened V by 7 bases and J by 6 bases, and 20 bases separated the two germline ends. The CDR3 has 15 amino acids. Per germline, CDR1 WNHNN and CDR2 SYGVQD (reference sequence). The CDR3 DNA is TGCGCCAGCACTTTAGCGTGTCTCCGGTGGGATACGCAGTATTTT. Residues: CASTLACLRWDTQYF.

The CDR3 spells CASSAHRDTNSPLHF. DNA for the CDR3: TGCGCCAGCAGCGCCCACCGGGACACAAATTCACCCCTCCACTTT. The chain couples TRBV4-1 to TRBJ1-6; D might be TRBD1 (6 bases). The length of the CDR3 is 15 residues. V was shortened by 5 bases and J by 7 bases, with 15 bases between the two germline ends. Germline values: CDR1 MGHRA, CDR2 YSYEKL.

The chain employs TRBV30 and TRBJ1-6; 7 bases are shared with TRBD1. This CDR3 is built from 13 residues. V was pared by 3 bases and J by 6 bases, with 2 bases of the junction left unmatched. Germline lookup yields CDR1 GTSNPN and CDR2 SVGIG (reference sequence). CDR3 residues: CAWRGGRNSPLHF. The CDR3 nucleotides are TGTGCCTGGAGAGGGGGCCGTAATTCACCCCTCCACTTT.

A few counts support this clone. The chain links TRBV7-2 to TRBJ2-7, with a weak D call TRBD1 (6 bases). Germline V gene data show CDR1 as SGHTA and CDR2 as FQGNSA. The V gene lost 6 bases and the J gene lost 4 bases, with 16 bases spanning the gap. This CDR3 has 14 residues. The DNA for the CDR3 is TGTGCCAGCAGTAAAGGACAGCGCGATTACGAGCAGTACTTC. This encodes CASSKGQRDYEQYF. The whole variable domain, remainder taken from reference TRBV7-2 and TRBJ2-7, is GAGVSQSPSNKVTEKGKDVELRCDPISGHTALYWYRQSLGQGLEFLIYFQGNSAPDKSGLPSDRFSAERTGGSVSTLTIQRTQQEDSAVYLCASSKGQRDYEQYFGPGTRLTVT.

V gene TRBV5-8 combines with J gene TRBJ2-7; 7 bases agree with TRBD2. Losses at the gene ends were 0 bases for V and 0 bases for J; bases not matched to a gene: 0. CDR1 is SGHTS and CDR2 is YDEGEE in the germline V gene. The CDR3 runs to 14 residues. The CDR3 protein is CASSLGLASYEQYF. CDR3 coding DNA: TGTGCCAGCAGCTTGGGACTAGCCTCCTACGAGCAGTACTTC.

In its sample, this clone was seen a few times. The chain carries TRBV5-1 and TRBJ2-2, with a tentative D call TRBD1 (5 bases). The CDR3 runs to 13 residues. V was shortened by 4 bases and J by 5 bases, with 9 bases between the two germline ends. The germline CDR1 and CDR2 sequences are SGHRS and YFSETQ. CDR3 residues: CASSIRGTGELFF. The CDR3 region has the DNA TGCGCCAGCAGCATTAGGGGTACCGGGGAGCTGTTTTTT.

V usage is TRBV5-4 and J usage is TRBJ1-6, with TRBD1 matching 7 bases. J gave up 4 bases and V 5 bases, and 6 bases lay outside the gene matches. CDR1 SGHNT and CDR2 YYREEE come from the germline V gene (reference sequence). This CDR3 contains 15 residues. The CDR3 DNA sequence: TGTGCCAGCAGGGCAGGGGGAGCGTATAATTCACCCCTCCACTTT. Its translation: CASRAGGAYNSPLHF.

V usage is TRBV28 and J usage is TRBJ2-4; D ambiguous. Germline V gives CDR1 MDHEN, CDR2 SYDVKM. The V end was cut by 6 bases, the J end by 0 bases, with 12 bases between. This CDR3 is 15 amino acids long. The CDR3 nucleotides are TGTGCCAGCAGCCAAATCGCAGGAGCCAAAAACATTCAGTACTTC. Translating it yields CASSQIAGAKNIQYF.

This clone came up a few times. This chain links TRBV19 with TRBJ1-2; D is possibly TRBD1 (5 bases). The V end lost 7 bases, the J end lost 8 bases, and 17 bases lay between the germline ends. The CDR3 spans 13 residues. The germline V gene encodes CDR1 LNHDA and CDR2 SQIVND (reference sequence). The CDR3 loop is CASTDRDPWGYTF. Written as DNA, the CDR3 is TGTGCCAGTACCGACAGAGACCCCTGGGGCTACACCTTC.

Turning to this clone: Other DNA sequences in this sample translate to the same CDR3. Here the CDR3 DNA reads TGTGCCAGCAGCGTAGATAGTACCGGGGAGCTGTTTTTT. Translating it yields CASSVDSTGELFF. V gene TRBV9 combines with J gene TRBJ2-2; D is uncertain. V gave up 0 bases and J gave up 5 bases, with 5 bases separating them. CDR1 and CDR2 (germline): SGDLS, YYNGEE. The CDR3 totals 13 residues.

The chain has TRBV2 and TRBJ2-1, with D perhaps TRBD2 (7 bases). The CDR3 sequence is 14 residues long. Germline lookup yields CDR1 SNHLY and CDR2 FYNNEI. With 8 bases removed from V and 8 bases from J, the gap between germline ends came to 19 bases. CDR3 sequence (DNA): TGTGCCAGCCAGAAGGGGGGGGGCCGGTATGAGCAGTTCTTC. It specifies CASQKGGGRYEQFF.

With regard to this clone: One end of the junction fails to match germline, which may point to a read error. The V and J genes are TRBV7-9 and TRBJ2-5; D not resolved. CDR1 and CDR2 (germline): SEHNR, FQNEAQ (reference sequence). The CDR3 is 12 residues long. The CDR3 DNA sequence: TGTTCCAGCAGCTTCTCCCTAGAGACCCAGTACTTC. Protein sequence: CSSSFSLETQYF. Combining the CDR3 with reference TRBV7-9 and TRBJ2-5 gives the whole variable domain DTGVSQNPRHKITKRGQNVTFRCDPISEHNRLYWYRQTLGQGPEFLTYFQNEAQLEKSRLLSDRFSAERPKGSFSTLEIQRTEQGDSAMYLCSSSFSLETQYFGPGTRLLVL.

Regarding this clone: Germline and junction disagree at one end, which may indicate a read error. This chain joins TRBV7-7 and TRBJ2-2; 8 bases fit TRBD2. CDR1 and CDR2 from the germline V gene are SSHAT and FNYEAQ (reference sequence). This CDR3 has 15 amino acids. CDR3 sequence (DNA): TGTGCTAGCAGCTTCGGGGGGGCGAACACCGGGGAGCTGTTTTTT. This encodes CASSFGGANTGELFF.

The V gene is TRBV7-2, the J gene TRBJ1-6, with a weak D call TRBD1 (5 bases). V was clipped by 5 bases and J by 7 bases, with 9 bases between them. The germline V gene encodes CDR1 SGHTA and CDR2 FQGNSA. The CDR3 extends over 13 amino acids. CDR3 in DNA: TGTGCCAGCAGCCAGGGACTAAATTCACCCCTCCACTTT. This sequence encodes CASSQGLNSPLHF.

The chain combines TRBV29-1 with TRBJ2-3, with 9 bases matching TRBD1. The CDR3 runs 14 residues. Germline values: CDR1 SQVTM, CDR2 ANQGSEA. J lost 4 bases, V lost 7 bases, and 9 bases had no gene match. The CDR3 loop is CSGTDRGQPDTQYF. The CDR3 nucleotides are TGCAGCGGGACGGACAGGGGACAGCCAGATACGCAGTATTTT.

The rearrangement uses TRBV10-3 and TRBJ1-1, with D possibly matching TRBD1 (5 bases). CDR1 ENHRY and CDR2 SYGVKD come from the germline V gene. CDR3 length: 15 amino acids. V lost 8 bases and J 1 base, leaving 17 bases between the germline ends. The CDR3: CAIGTADGQNTEAFF. CDR3 DNA sequence: TGTGCCATCGGAACCGCGGACGGACAGAACACTGAAGCTTTCTTT.

The chain uses TRBV5-1 and TRBJ2-3; D may be TRBD2 (6 bases). The germline V gene encodes CDR1 SGHRS and CDR2 YFSETQ. V lost 0 bases, J lost 0 bases, and 8 bases lay in between. The CDR3 spans 15 residues. This chain's CDR3 is CASSLAGTSTDTQYF. CDR3 DNA sequence: TGCGCCAGCAGCTTGGCCGGGACTAGCACAGATACGCAGTATTTT.

The chain recombines TRBV7-2 with TRBJ2-3, with 11 bases lining up with TRBD2. Germline lookup yields CDR1 SGHTA and CDR2 FQGNSA. The CDR3 runs 16 residues. The junction had 6 bases not matched to a gene; V was cut back by 2 bases and J by 5 bases. CDR3 loop: CASSLRLAGGGDTQYF. The CDR3 bases are TGTGCCAGCAGCTTAAGGCTAGCGGGGGGCGGAGATACGCAGTATTTT. Full variable domain (outside the CDR3, taken from reference TRBV7-2 and TRBJ2-3): GAGVSQSPSNKVTEKGKDVELRCDPISGHTALYWYRQSLGQGLEFLIYFQGNSAPDKSGLPSDRFSAERTGGSVSTLTIQRTQQEDSAVYLCASSLRLAGGGDTQYFGPGTRLTVL.